This T cell receptor beta chain came from a study of blood T cell repertoires in COVID-19. Study context: COVID-19 samples collected from the United States, Italy and Spain covered acute and convalescent phases. T cells, B-cell-depleted T cells, or PBMCs provided the cDNA or gDNA that served as material.

V shed 3 bases, J shed 4 bases, and the junction held 4 bases outside the gene matches. The CDR3 totals 13 residues. Germline CDR1 reads DFQATT; CDR2 reads SNEGSKA (reference sequence). Authors' processing steps: Reference gene primers were amplified, and this amplification served to estimate nucleated cell counts. The method was immunoSEQ multiplex PCR; TCRdb's version includes in-frame clones alone and lacks a portion of them. V, J and clone size are taken as reported in that table, and D and trimming were inferred from the DNA itself. The sample holds 200,000 to 250,000 clones; approximately 86% are singletons and the top ten take about 3%.

The sequenced material came from peripheral blood. The chain recombines TRBV20-1 with TRBJ1-2; 8 bases are shared with TRBD1. The clonotype was recovered from a man aged 55-75 years with acute or convalescent COVID-19. The CDR3 sequence is CSASGQGGYGYTF. The DNA of the CDR3 is TGCAGTGCTAGTGGACAGGGAGGCTATGGCTACACCTTC.